These 26 T cell receptor beta chains came from one sample sequenced in a study of control samples from healthy donors and cancer patients. Only in-frame clones appear in the TCRdb table, and some are missing; sequencing was by immunoSEQ multiplex PCR. Among under 70,000 clones listed, around nine tenths were seen once. Sequenced sample: PBMCs. These receptors were obtained from a woman aged 45 to 65 with colorectal cancer.

In nucleotides, the CDR3 is TGTGCCACCAGCAGGATAGGTAGCGGAGCTAAAGAGACCCAGTACTTC. This translates into CATSRIGSGAKETQYF. The chain carries TRBV15 and TRBJ2-5; weak D call: TRBD2 (6 bases). This CDR3 spans 16 amino acids. V shed 3 bases and J shed 3 bases, with 17 bases lying between them. Germline CDR1 and CDR2: LNHNV and YYDKDF (reference sequence).

This clone has only one observation. Other DNA variants within this sample encode the same CDR3. The V call is TRBV7-2, the J call TRBJ1-5, with 7 bases matching TRBD1. Germline V gene lookup returns CDR1 SGHTA and CDR2 FQGNSA. The trim removed 4 bases at V and 1 base at J, leaving 1 base unmatched. There are 14 residues in the CDR3. This CDR3 reads CASSSDRSNQPQHF. CDR3 sequence (DNA): TGTGCCAGCAGCTCGGACAGGAGCAATCAGCCCCAGCATTTT.

This clone has a single count. The chain combines TRBV7-3 with TRBJ1-2, with D perhaps matching TRBD1 (6 bases). Trimming stripped 5 bases from V and 6 bases from J, with 19 bases between. Germline CDR1 SGHTA, CDR2 FQGTGA. This CDR3 is 15 amino acids long. DNA for the CDR3: TGTGCCAGCAGCCCACGTCCGCGGCAGGGGCATGGCTACACCTTC. Translation: CASSPRPRQGHGYTF.

The rearrangement uses TRBV2 and TRBJ1-2; tentative D call: TRBD1 (6 bases). Germline values: CDR1 SNHLY, CDR2 FYNNEI. V was pared by 7 bases and J by 5 bases, with 14 bases between. This CDR3 has 13 residues. CDR3: CASNHARGYGYTF. CDR3 coding DNA: TGTGCCAGCAACCATGCCAGGGGATATGGCTACACCTTC. Together with reference TRBV2 and TRBJ1-2, the CDR3 gives the full variable domain: EPEVTQTPSHQVTQMGQEVILRCVPISNHLYFYWYRQILGQKVEFLVSFYNNEISEKSEIFDDQFSVERPDGSNFTLKIRSTKLEDSAMYFCASNHARGYGYTFGSGTRLTVV.

The chain has TRBV30 and TRBJ1-2; D might be TRBD1 (5 bases). Deletions cut 4 bases from V and 7 bases from J, with 13 bases between. The CDR3 runs to 12 residues. Germline CDR1 is GTSNPN and CDR2 is SVGIG (reference sequence). The DNA of the CDR3 is TGTGCCTGGAACTTCGGGACGCGTGGCTACACCTTC. This codes for CAWNFGTRGYTF.

The chain uses TRBV5-5 and TRBJ2-4, with 12 positions matching TRBD1. V lost 0 bases and J lost 9; bases outside the gene matches: 4. The CDR3 is 15 amino acids. Germline CDR1 is SGHKS and CDR2 is YYEKEE (reference sequence). The CDR3 nucleotides read TGTGCCAGCAGCTTGGCCGGGACAGGGGGCGTCATTCAGTACTTC. Protein: CASSLAGTGGVIQYF.

The chain carries TRBV6-5 and TRBJ1-1; TRBD1 matches 10 bases. The CDR3 loop spans 14 amino acids. V shed 5 bases, J shed 8 bases, and the junction held 8 bases outside the gene matches. Per the germline V gene, CDR1 is MNHEY and CDR2 is SVGAGI. The CDR3 nucleotides are TGTGCCAGCAGTCCCCAGACAGGGGGCATAGAAGCTTTCTTT. It translates to CASSPQTGGIEAFF.

The V call is TRBV10-1, the J call TRBJ2-5; TRBD2 matches at 8 bases. From germline, CDR1 is WNHNN and CDR2 SYGVQD (reference sequence). The CDR3 runs 16 residues. Trimming removed 2 bases from V and 4 bases from J; junction bases left unmatched: 9. Here the CDR3 reads CASSEGPAGAGETQYF. The DNA for the CDR3 is TGCGCCAGCAGTGAGGGCCCAGCGGGGGCGGGAGAGACCCAGTACTTC.

This rearrangement joins TRBV5-1 to TRBJ2-7, with 9 bases lining up with TRBD1. V lost 2 bases, J lost 3 bases, and 3 bases stayed unmatched. CDR1 and CDR2 (germline): SGHRS, YFSETQ. The CDR3 has 14 residues. This CDR3 reads CASSLGTGLYEQYF. CDR3 sequence (DNA): TGCGCCAGCAGCTTAGGGACAGGGCTCTACGAGCAGTACTTC.

CDR3 residues: CASSFGLAGMHEQYF. The CDR3 DNA reads TGTGCCAGCAGCTTCGGACTAGCGGGAATGCACGAGCAGTACTTC. The chain combines TRBV11-2 with TRBJ2-7, with 12 positions matching TRBD2. The J segment lost 5 bases and the V segment lost 3 bases, leaving 5 bases of the junction unmatched. CDR1 is SGHAT, CDR2 FQNNGV, per germline. The CDR3 covers 15 residues.

The chain uses TRBV11-2 and TRBJ1-1; possibly TRBD1 for D (5 bases). Germline V gene lookup returns CDR1 SGHAT and CDR2 FQNNGV. V was trimmed by 3 bases and J by 3 bases, leaving 14 bases between them. The CDR3 covers 15 residues. DNA for the CDR3: TGTGCCAGCAGCTTGGCCGGGGCCACGGACACTGAAGCTTTCTTT. It is translated as CASSLAGATDTEAFF.

For this clone: Relative to the germline gene, one junction end is altered; a read error may explain this. The V gene is TRBV6-5, the J gene TRBJ1-5; TRBD1 is a possible D gene (6 bases). This CDR3 region has 15 residues. Germline CDR1 and CDR2: MNHEY and SVGAGI. The CDR3 protein is CASSDSGAQGQPQHF. The CDR3 nucleotides read TGTGCCAGCAGTGACTCGGGGGCGCAGGGTCAGCCCCAGCATTTT.

The rearrangement uses TRBV9 and TRBJ2-5; D could derive from TRBD1 or TRBD2 (6 bases each). Trimming pared 0 bases from V and 5 bases from J, leaving 26 bases between. Germline V gene data show CDR1 as SGDLS and CDR2 as YYNGEE. This CDR3 comprises 19 residues. Here the CDR3 DNA reads TGTGCCAGCAGCGTAGCTACTGGGGGCGGGGACCTACCGCGGGAGACCCAGTACTTC. Translating it yields CASSVATGGGDLPRETQYF.

This chain joins TRBV19 and TRBJ1-4; no definite D call. Looked up from germline, CDR1 is LNHDA and CDR2 is SQIVND (reference sequence). Trimming stripped 3 bases from V and 12 bases from J, with 11 bases between. This CDR3 spans 12 amino acids. This CDR3 is CASSIRYRELFF. The CDR3 DNA reads as TGTGCCAGTAGTATTCGGTATCGTGAACTGTTTTTT.

The chain carries TRBV20-1 and TRBJ2-3; TRBD2 aligns across 11 bases. Germline values: CDR1 DFQATT, CDR2 SNEGSKA (reference sequence). V lost 3 bases, J lost 6 bases, and 8 bases stayed unmatched. The CDR3 length is 15 residues. The CDR3 loop is CSASRASGGRDTQYF. The CDR3 nucleotides are TGCAGTGCTAGTCGTGCTAGCGGGGGGAGGGATACGCAGTATTTT.

This clone was recorded once. The J gene is TRBJ2-7, the V gene TRBV3-1 (or the pseudogene TRBV3-2), with D tentatively TRBD1 or TRBD2 (6 bases each). This CDR3 contains 15 residues. The germline gives CDR1 LGHDT, CDR2 YNNKEL (reference sequence). Trimming removed 4 bases from V and 5 bases from J, with 18 bases in between. CDR3 nucleotides: TGTGCCAGCAGCCCTTCCCGGGGGCGCAGCCACGAGCAGTACTTC. Translated: CASSPSRGRSHEQYF.

The rearrangement joins TRBV18 to TRBJ2-7; tentatively, D is TRBD1 or TRBD2 (6 bases each). V lost 5 bases and J lost 3, with 17 bases in between. The CDR3 totals 15 residues. Germline loops: CDR1 KGHSH, CDR2 LQKENI. The CDR3 protein is CASSDGGRGLYEQYF. The CDR3 bases are TGTGCCAGCTCAGATGGGGGCAGGGGACTCTACGAGCAGTACTTC.

V and J are TRBV6-5 and TRBJ1-5, with D possibly TRBD1 on 5 matching bases. CDR3 length equals 14 residues. The V end was cut by 4 bases, the J end by 5 bases, with 12 bases between. Germline CDR1 MNHEY, CDR2 SVGAGI. CDR3 sequence reads: CASSSGSPDQPQHF. The DNA for the CDR3 is TGTGCCAGCAGTTCAGGGTCCCCAGATCAGCCCCAGCATTTT.

The gene calls are TRBV7-3 and TRBJ2-3; no clear D. Trimming left V 3 bases short and J 6 bases short, with 13 bases between. This CDR3 spans 14 amino acids. Germline V gene sequence: CDR1 SGHTA, CDR2 FQGTGA. CDR3 protein: CASSLGYVGDTQYF. Written as DNA, the CDR3 is TGTGCCAGCAGCTTGGGTTACGTGGGGGATACGCAGTATTTT.

The chain joins TRBV5-1 to TRBJ1-1; D perhaps matches TRBD1 (6 bases). The V gene lost 2 bases and the J gene lost 1 base, with 18 bases spanning the gap. In germline, CDR1 is SGHRS, CDR2 YFSETQ. The length of the CDR3 is 17 residues. CDR3 sequence reads: CASSFMPQGSQNTEAFF. CDR3 DNA: TGCGCCAGCAGCTTTATGCCTCAGGGGTCGCAGAACACTGAAGCTTTCTTT. Full variable domain (remainder filled in from reference TRBV5-1 and TRBJ1-1): KAGVTQTPRYLIKTRGQQVTLSCSPISGHRSVSWYQQTPGQGLQFLFEYFSETQRNKGNFPGRFSGRQFSNSRSEMNVSTLELGDSALYLCASSFMPQGSQNTEAFFGQGTRLTVV.

V and J are TRBV25-1 and TRBJ2-7, with 11 bases fitting TRBD2. The CDR3 loop spans 15 amino acids. Germline V gene sequence: CDR1 MGHDK, CDR2 SYGVNS. Trimming at V came to 4 bases and at J to 5 bases, leaving 7 bases not matched to a gene. The CDR3 coding sequence is TGTGCCAGCAGTGGAAATAGCGGGGGGGCTAACGAGCAGTACTTC. This translates into CASSGNSGGANEQYF.

The rearrangement joins TRBV9 to TRBJ2-7, with a tentative D call TRBD2 (5 bases). The CDR3 is made up of 14 amino acids. Germline V gives CDR1 SGDLS, CDR2 YYNGEE. The V gene lost 3 bases and the J gene lost 5 bases, with 15 bases spanning the gap. This chain's CDR3 is CASSGVGDGHEQYF. CDR3 in DNA: TGTGCCAGCAGCGGCGTCGGGGATGGCCACGAGCAGTACTTC.

V usage is TRBV9 and J usage is TRBJ1-2, with a tentative D call TRBD1 (5 bases). The CDR3 length is 14 residues. The germline gives CDR1 SGDLS, CDR2 YYNGEE. Trimming left V 2 bases short and J 4 bases short, with 12 bases between. CDR3 nucleotide sequence: TGTGCCAGCAGCGTCCAAACAGGTTCCTATGGCTACACCTTC. Residues: CASSVQTGSYGYTF.

The gene calls are TRBV5-1 and TRBJ2-3, with D maybe TRBD2 (6 bases). This CDR3 is 15 amino acids long. Germline-derived CDR1 and CDR2 are SGHRS and YFSETQ. V shed 6 bases and J shed 2 bases, with 16 bases lying between them. This CDR3 reads CASTIAGGITDTQYF. In DNA, the CDR3 is TGCGCCAGCACTATTGCGGGCGGGATCACAGATACGCAGTATTTT.

In its sample, this clone was seen once. The chain recombines TRBV6-5 with TRBJ2-5; possibly TRBD2 for D (6 bases). Per the germline V gene, CDR1 is MNHEY and CDR2 is SVGAGI. CDR3 length: 11 amino acids. The CDR3 coding sequence is TGTGCTGCCGCGGGGCAAGAGACCCAGTACTTC. Translation gives CAAAGQETQYF.

V is TRBV11-2 and J is TRBJ1-1; D call uncertain. The CDR3 totals 13 residues. CDR1 and CDR2 (germline): SGHAT, FQNNGV. Deletions cut 2 bases from V and 1 base from J, with 5 bases between. CDR3 protein: CASSLRRNTEAFF. The CDR3 DNA is TGTGCCAGCAGCTTAAGGAGGAACACTGAAGCTTTCTTT.